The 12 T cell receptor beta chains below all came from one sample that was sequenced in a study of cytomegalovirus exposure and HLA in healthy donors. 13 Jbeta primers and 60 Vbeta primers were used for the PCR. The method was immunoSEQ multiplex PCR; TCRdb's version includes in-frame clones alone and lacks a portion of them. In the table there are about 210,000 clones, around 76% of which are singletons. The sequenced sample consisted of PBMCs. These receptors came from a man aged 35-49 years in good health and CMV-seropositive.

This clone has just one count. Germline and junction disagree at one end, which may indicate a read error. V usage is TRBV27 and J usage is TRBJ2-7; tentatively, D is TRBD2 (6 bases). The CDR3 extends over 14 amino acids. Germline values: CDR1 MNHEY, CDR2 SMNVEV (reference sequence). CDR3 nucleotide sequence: TGTGCCGGCAGTTTATCGGGACTCAACTACGAGCAGTACTTC. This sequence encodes CAGSLSGLNYEQYF.

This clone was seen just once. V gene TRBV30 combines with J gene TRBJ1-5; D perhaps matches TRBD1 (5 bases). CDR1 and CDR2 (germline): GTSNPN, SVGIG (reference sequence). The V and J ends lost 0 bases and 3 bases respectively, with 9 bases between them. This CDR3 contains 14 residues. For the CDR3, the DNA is TGTGCCTGGAGTGTGAGACAGTACAATCAGCCCCAGCATTTT. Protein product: CAWSVRQYNQPQHF.

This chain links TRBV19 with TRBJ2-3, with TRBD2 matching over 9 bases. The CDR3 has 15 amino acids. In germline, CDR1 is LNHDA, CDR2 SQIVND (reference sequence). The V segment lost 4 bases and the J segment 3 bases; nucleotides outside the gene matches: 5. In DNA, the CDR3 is TGTGCCAGTAGTAAGGTAGCGGGAGCGACAGATACGCAGTATTTT. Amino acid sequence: CASSKVAGATDTQYF.

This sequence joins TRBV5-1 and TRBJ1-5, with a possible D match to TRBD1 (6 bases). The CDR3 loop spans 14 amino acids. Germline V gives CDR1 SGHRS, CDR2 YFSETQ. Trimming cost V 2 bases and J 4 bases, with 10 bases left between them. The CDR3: CASSLGGANQPQHF. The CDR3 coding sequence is TGCGCCAGCAGCTTAGGGGGGGCGAATCAGCCCCAGCATTTT.

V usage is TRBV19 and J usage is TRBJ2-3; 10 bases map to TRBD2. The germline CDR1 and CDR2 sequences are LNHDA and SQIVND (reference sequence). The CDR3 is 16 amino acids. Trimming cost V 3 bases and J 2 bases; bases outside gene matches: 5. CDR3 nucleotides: TGTGCCAGTAGTATGGTAGCGGGAGGACTCACAGATACGCAGTATTTT. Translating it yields CASSMVAGGLTDTQYF.

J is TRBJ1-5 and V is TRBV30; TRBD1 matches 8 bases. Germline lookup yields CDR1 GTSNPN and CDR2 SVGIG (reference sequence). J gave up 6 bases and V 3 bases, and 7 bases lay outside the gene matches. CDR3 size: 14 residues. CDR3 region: CAWRERTGLQPQHF. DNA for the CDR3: TGTGCCTGGAGAGAAAGGACAGGGCTTCAGCCCCAGCATTTT.

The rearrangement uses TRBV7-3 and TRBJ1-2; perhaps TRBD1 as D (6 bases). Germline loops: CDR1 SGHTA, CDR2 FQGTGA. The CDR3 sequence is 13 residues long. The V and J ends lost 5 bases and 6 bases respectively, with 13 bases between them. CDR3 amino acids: CASSGDRTNGYTF. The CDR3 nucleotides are TGTGCCAGCAGCGGTGACAGGACCAATGGCTACACCTTC. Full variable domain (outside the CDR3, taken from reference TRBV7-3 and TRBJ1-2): GAGVSQTPSNKVTEKGKYVELRCDPISGHTALYWYRQSLGQGPEFLIYFQGTGAADDSGLPNDRFFAVRPEGSVSTLKIQRTERGDSAVYLCASSGDRTNGYTFGSGTRLTVV.

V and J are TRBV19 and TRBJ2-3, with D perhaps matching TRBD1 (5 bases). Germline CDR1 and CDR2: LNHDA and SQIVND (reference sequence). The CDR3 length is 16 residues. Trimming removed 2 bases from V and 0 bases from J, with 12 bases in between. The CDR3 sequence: CASSIFPQVSTDTQYF. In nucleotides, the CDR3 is TGTGCCAGTAGTATATTTCCACAGGTTAGCACAGATACGCAGTATTTT.

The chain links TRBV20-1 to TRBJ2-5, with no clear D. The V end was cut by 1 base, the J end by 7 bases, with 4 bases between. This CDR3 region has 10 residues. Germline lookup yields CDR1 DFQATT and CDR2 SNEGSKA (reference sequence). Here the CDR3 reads CSARGGTQYF. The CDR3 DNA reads TGCAGTGCTAGAGGAGGGACCCAGTACTTC.

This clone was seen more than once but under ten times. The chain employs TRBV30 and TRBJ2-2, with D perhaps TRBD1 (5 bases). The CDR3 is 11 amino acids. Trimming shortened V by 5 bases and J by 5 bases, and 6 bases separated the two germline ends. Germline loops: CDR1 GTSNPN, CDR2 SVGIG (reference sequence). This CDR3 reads CAWGATGELFF. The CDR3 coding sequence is TGTGCCTGGGGGGCGACCGGGGAGCTGTTTTTT.

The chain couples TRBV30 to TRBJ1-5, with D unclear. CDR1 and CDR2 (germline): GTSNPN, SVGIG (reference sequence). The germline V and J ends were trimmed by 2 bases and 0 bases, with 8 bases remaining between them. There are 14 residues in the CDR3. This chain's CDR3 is CAWSPYSSNQPQHF. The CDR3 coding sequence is TGTGCCTGGAGTCCCTACAGTAGCAATCAGCCCCAGCATTTT.

CDR3 amino acids: CASSPQGEVNTGELFF. The CDR3, as DNA: TGTGCCAGCAGCCCGCAGGGTGAAGTAAACACCGGGGAGCTGTTTTTT. The rearrangement uses TRBV7-3 and TRBJ2-2, with D possibly matching TRBD1 (5 bases). The germline V gene encodes CDR1 SGHTA and CDR2 FQGTGA. V was pared by 5 bases and J by 2 bases, with 15 bases between. This CDR3 comprises 16 residues.